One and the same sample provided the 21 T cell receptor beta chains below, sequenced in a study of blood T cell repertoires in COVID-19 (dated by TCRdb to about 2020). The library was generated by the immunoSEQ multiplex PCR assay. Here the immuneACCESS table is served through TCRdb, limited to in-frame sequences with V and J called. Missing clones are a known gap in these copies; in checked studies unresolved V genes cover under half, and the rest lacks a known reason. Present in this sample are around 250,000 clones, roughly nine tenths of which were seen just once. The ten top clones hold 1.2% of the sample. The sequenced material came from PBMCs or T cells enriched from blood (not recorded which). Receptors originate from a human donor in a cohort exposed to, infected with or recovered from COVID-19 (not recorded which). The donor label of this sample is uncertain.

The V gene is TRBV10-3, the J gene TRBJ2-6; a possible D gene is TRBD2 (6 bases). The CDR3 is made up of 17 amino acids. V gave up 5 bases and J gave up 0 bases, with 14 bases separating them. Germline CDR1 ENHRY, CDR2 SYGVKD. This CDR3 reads CAISTRDAHSGANVLTF. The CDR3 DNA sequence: TGTGCCATCAGTACGCGGGACGCACACTCTGGGGCCAACGTCCTGACTTTC.

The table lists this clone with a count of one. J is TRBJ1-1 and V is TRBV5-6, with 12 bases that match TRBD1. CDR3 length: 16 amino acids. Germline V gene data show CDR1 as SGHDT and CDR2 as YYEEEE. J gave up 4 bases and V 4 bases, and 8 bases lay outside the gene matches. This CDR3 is CASSRDRGRIPTEAFF. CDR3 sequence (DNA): TGTGCCAGCAGCCGGGACAGGGGGCGAATCCCCACTGAAGCTTTCTTT.

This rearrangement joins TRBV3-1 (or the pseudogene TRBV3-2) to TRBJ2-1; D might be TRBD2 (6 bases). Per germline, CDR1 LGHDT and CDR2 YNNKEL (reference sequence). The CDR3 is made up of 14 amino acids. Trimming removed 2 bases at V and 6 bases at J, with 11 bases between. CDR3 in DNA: TGTGCCAGCAGCCAATCCGGCGGGGCCAATGAGCAGTTCTTC. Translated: CASSQSGGANEQFF.

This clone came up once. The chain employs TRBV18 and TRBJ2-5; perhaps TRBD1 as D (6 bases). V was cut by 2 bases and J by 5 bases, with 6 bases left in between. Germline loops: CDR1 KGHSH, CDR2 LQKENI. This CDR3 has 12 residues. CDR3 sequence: CASSPRGETQYF. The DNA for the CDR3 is TGTGCCAGCTCACCAAGGGGGGAGACCCAGTACTTC. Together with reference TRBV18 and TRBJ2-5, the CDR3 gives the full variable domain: NAGVMQNPRHLVRRRGQEARLRCSPMKGHSHVYWYRQLPEEGLKFMVYLQKENIIDESGMPKERFSAEFPKEGPSILRIQQVVRGDSAAYFCASSPRGETQYFGPGTRLLVL.

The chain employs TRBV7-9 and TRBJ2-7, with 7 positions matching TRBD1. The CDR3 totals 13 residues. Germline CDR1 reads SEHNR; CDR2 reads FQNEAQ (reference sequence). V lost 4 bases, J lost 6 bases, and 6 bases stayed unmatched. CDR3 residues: CASSWSDRAEQYF. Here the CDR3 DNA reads TGTGCCAGCAGCTGGAGCGACAGGGCCGAGCAGTACTTC.

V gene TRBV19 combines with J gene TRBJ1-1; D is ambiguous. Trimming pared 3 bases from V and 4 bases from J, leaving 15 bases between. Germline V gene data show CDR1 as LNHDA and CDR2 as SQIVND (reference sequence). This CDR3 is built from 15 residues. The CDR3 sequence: CASSMHEGSGTEAFF. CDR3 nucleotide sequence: TGTGCCAGTAGTATGCACGAGGGTTCTGGCACTGAAGCTTTCTTT. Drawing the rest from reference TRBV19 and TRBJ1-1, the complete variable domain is DGGITQSPKYLFRKEGQNVTLSCEQNLNHDAMYWYRQDPGQGLRLIYYSQIVNDFQKGDIAEGYSVSREKKESFPLTVTSAQKNPTAFYLCASSMHEGSGTEAFFGQGTRLTVV.

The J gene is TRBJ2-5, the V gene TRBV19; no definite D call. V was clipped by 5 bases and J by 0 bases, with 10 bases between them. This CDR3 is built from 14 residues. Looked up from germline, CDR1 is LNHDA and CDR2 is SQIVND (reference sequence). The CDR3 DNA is TGTGCCAGTAGTCCAGATACACACCAAGAGACCCAGTACTTC. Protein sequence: CASSPDTHQETQYF.

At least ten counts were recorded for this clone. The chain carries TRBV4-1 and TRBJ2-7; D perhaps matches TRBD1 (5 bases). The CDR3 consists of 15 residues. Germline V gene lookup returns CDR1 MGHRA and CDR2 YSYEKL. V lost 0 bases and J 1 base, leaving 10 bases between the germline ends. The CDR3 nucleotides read TGCGCCAGCAGCCAAGATGCACAGGTATCCTACGAGCAGTACTTC. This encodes CASSQDAQVSYEQYF.

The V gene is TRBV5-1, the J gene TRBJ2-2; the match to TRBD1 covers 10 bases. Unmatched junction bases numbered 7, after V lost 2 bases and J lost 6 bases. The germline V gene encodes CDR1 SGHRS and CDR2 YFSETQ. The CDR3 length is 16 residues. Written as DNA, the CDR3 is TGCGCCAGCAGCTTCCGGACAGGGGGATTGGCCGGGGAGCTGTTTTTT. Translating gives CASSFRTGGLAGELFF.

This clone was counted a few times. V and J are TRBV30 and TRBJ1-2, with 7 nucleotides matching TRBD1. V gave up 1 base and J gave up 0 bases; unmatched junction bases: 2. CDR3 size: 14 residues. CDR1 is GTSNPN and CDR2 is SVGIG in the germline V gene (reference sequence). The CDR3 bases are TGTGCCTGGAGTGCGGACAGGACTAACTATGGCTACACCTTC. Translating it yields CAWSADRTNYGYTF.

CDR3 DNA: TGTGCTAGTGGTTTAAGTAGGGGGGGGCACGGTGAAGCTTTCTTT. The encoded protein is CASGLSRGGHGEAFF. The genes are TRBV12-5 and TRBJ1-1; D may be TRBD1 (6 bases). The V gene lost 3 bases and the J gene lost 7 bases, with 18 bases spanning the gap. The CDR3 totals 15 residues. Germline V gene sequence: CDR1 LGHNT, CDR2 FRNRAP.

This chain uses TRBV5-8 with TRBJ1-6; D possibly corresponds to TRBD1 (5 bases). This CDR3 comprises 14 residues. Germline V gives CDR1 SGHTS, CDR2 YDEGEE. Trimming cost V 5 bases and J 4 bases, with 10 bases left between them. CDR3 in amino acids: CASSVDSYNSPLHF. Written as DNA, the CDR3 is TGTGCCAGCAGTGTCGACAGTTATAATTCACCCCTCCACTTT.

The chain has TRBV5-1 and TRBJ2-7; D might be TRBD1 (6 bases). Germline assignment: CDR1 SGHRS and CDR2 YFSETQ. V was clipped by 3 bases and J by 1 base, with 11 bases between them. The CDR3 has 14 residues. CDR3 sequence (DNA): TGCGCCAGCAGCTGGGGAACAGGGTCCTACGAGCAGTACTTC. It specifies CASSWGTGSYEQYF.

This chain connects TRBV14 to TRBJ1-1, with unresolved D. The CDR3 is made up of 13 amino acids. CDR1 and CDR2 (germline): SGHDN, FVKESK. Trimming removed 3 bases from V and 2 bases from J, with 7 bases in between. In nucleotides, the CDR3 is TGTGCCAGCAGCCAGGCTGAAAACACTGAAGCTTTCTTT. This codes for CASSQAENTEAFF.

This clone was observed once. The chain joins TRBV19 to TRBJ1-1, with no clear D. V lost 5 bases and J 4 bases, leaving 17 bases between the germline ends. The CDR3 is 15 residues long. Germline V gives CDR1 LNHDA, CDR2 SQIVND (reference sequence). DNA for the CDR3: TGTGCCAGTAGTGTCTGGGCCGCTGCGGGCACTGAAGCTTTCTTT. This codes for CASSVWAAAGTEAFF.

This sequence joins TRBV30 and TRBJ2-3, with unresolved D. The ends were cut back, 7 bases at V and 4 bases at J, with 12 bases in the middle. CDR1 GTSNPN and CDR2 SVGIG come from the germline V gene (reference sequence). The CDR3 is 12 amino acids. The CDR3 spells CASNPSADTQYF. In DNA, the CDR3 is TGTGCCTCCAACCCATCAGCAGATACGCAGTATTTT.

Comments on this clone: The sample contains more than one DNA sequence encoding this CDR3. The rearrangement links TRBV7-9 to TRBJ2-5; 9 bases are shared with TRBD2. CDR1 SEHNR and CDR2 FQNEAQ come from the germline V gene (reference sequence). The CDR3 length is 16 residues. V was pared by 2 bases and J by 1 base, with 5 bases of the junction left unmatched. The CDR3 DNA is TGTGCCAGCAGCTTAAGCCTAGCGGGGACCCAAGAGACCCAGTACTTC. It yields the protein CASSLSLAGTQETQYF.

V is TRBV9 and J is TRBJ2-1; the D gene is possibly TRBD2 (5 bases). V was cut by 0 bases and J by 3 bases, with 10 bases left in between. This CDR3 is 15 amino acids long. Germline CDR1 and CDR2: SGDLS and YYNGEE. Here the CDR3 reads CASSVDGEVYNEQFF. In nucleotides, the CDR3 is TGTGCCAGCAGCGTAGACGGGGAAGTCTACAATGAGCAGTTCTTC.

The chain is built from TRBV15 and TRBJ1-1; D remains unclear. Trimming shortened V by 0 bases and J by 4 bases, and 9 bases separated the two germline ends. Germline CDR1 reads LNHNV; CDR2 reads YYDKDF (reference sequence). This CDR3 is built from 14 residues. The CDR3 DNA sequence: TGTGCCACCAGCAGAGAAGGAGGGTTCACTGAAGCTTTCTTT. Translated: CATSREGGFTEAFF.

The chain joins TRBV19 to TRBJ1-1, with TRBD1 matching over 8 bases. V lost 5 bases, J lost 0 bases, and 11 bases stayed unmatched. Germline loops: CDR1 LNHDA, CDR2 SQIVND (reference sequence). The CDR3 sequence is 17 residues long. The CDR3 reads CASSHLGPGGLNTEAFF. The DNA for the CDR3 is TGTGCCAGTAGTCATTTGGGTCCAGGGGGCTTGAACACTGAAGCTTTCTTT.

The CDR3 region is CASSLDPGVVAYGYTF. DNA of the CDR3: TGCGCCAGCAGCTTGGACCCAGGGGTGGTTGCCTATGGCTACACCTTC. This chain connects TRBV5-1 to TRBJ1-2, with a possible D match to TRBD1 (6 bases). CDR1 and CDR2 from the germline V gene are SGHRS and YFSETQ. V lost 0 bases, J lost 4 bases, and 16 bases lay in between. The CDR3 is made up of 16 amino acids.